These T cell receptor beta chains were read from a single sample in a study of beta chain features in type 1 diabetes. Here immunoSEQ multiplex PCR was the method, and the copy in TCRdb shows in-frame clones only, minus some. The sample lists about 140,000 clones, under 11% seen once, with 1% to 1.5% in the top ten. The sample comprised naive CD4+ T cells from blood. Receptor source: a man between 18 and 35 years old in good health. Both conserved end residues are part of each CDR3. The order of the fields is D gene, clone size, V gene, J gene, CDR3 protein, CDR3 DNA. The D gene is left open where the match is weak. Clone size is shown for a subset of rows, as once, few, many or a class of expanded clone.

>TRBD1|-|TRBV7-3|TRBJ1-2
CASSGTGVYGYTF
TGTGCCAGCTCCGGGACAGGGGTTTATGGCTACACCTTC
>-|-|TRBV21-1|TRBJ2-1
CASSGRRLKGDREMWNEQFF
TGTGCCAGCAGCGGCCGAAGGTTAAAAGGGGACAGGGAAATGTGGAATGAGCAGTTCTTC
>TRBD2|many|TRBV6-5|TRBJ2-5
CASNGGGGQTQYF
TGTGCCAGCAACGGGGGGGGAGGGCAGACCCAGTACTTC
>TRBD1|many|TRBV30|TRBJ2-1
CAWSGQGASEQFF
TGTGCCTGGAGTGGACAGGGGGCGAGTGAGCAGTTCTTC
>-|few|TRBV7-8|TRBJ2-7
CASSLVQGWNYEQYF
TGTGCCAGCAGCTTAGTTCAGGGGTGGAACTACGAGCAGTACTTC
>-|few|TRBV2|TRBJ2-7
CASSGAYEQYF
TGTGCCAGCTCGGGGGCCTACGAGCAGTACTTC
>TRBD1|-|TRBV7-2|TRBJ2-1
CASSLFPGGNGRPRNEQFF
TGTGCCAGCAGCTTGTTCCCAGGGGGAAACGGACGTCCTCGCAATGAGCAGTTCTTC
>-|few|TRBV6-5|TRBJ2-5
CATVWGKQETQYF
TGTGCCACCGTGTGGGGCAAACAAGAGACCCAGTACTTC
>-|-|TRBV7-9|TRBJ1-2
CASSPSYRAFNYGYTF
TGTGCCAGCAGTCCTTCTTACAGGGCTTTTAACTATGGCTACACCTTC
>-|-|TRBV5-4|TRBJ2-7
CASSLNYEQYF
TGTGCCAGCAGCCTAAATTACGAGCAGTACTTC
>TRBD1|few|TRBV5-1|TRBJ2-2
CASSLYPGQGNTGELFF
TGCGCCAGCAGCTTGTACCCGGGACAGGGGAACACCGGGGAGCTGTTTTTT